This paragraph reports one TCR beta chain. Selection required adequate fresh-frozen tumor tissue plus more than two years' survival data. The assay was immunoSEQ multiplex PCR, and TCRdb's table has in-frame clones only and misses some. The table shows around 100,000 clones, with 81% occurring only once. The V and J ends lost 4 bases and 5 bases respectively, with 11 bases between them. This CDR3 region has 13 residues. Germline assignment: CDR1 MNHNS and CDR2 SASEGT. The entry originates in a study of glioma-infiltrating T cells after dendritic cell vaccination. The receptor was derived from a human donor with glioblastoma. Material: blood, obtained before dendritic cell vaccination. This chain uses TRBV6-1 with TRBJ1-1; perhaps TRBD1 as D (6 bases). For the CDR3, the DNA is TGTGCCAGCAGTGCAGGGGATGGTACTGAAGCTTTCTTT. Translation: CASSAGDGTEAFF.